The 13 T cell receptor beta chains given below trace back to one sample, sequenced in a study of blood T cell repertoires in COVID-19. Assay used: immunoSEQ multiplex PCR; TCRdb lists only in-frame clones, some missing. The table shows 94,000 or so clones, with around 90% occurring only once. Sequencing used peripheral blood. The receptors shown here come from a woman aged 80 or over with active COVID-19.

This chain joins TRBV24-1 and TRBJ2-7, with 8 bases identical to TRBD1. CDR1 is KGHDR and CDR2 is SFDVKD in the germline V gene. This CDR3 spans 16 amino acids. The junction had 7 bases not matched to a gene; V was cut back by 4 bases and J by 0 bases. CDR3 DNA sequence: TGTGCCACCAGTGACCCGACAGGGGCTAGCTCCTACGAGCAGTACTTC. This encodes CATSDPTGASSYEQYF.

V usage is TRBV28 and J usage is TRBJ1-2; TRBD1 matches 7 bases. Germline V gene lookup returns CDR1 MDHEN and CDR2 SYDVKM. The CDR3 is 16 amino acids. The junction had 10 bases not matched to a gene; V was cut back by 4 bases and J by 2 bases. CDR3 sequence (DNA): TGTGCCAGCAGTTCCTCTGCCTCGACAGGGAACTATGGCTACACCTTC. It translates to CASSSSASTGNYGYTF.

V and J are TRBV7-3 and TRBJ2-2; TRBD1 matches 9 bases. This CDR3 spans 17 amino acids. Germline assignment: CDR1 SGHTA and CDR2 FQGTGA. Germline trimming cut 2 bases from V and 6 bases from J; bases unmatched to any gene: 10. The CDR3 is CASSLGPRTGVSGELFF. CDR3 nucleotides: TGTGCCAGCAGCTTAGGTCCTCGGACAGGGGTATCCGGGGAGCTGTTTTTT.

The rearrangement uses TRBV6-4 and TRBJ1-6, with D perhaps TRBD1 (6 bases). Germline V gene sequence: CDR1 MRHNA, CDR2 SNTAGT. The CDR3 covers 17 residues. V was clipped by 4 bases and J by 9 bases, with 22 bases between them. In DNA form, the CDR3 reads TGTGCCAGCAGTGCCCAACAGGGATTAATGGTGGGTTCACCCCTCCACTTT. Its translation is CASSAQQGLMVGSPLHF.

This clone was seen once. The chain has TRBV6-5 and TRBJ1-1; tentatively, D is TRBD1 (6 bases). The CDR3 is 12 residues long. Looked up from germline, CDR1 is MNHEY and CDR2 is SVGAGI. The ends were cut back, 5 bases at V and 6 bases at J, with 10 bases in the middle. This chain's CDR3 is CASSQGRAEAFF. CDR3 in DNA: TGTGCCAGCAGTCAGGGGAGGGCTGAAGCTTTCTTT.

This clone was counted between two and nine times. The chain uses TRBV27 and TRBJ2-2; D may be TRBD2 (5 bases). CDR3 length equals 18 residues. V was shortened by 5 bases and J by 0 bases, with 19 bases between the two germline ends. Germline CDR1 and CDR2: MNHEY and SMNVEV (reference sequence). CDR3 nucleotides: TGTGCCAGCAGTGCCGACCGCGATAGCGCCGCGAACACCGGGGAGCTGTTTTTT. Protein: CASSADRDSAANTGELFF.

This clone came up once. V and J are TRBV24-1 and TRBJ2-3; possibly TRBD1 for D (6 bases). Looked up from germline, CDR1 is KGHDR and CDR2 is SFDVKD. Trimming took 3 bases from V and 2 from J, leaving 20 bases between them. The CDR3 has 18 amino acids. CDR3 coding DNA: TGTGCCACCAGTGATCGTTTATCCAGGGGTAAAGACACAGATACGCAGTATTTT. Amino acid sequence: CATSDRLSRGKDTDTQYF.

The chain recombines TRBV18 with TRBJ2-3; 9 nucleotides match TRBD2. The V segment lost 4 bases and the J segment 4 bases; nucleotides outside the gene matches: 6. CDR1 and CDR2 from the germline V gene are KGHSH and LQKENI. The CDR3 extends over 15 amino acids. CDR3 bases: TGTGCCAGCTCACTGGCGGGAGGGCCGGCAGATACGCAGTATTTT. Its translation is CASSLAGGPADTQYF.

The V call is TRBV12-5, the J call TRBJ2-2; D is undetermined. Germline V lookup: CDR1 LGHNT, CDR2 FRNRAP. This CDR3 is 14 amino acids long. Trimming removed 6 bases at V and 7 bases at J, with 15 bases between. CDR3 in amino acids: CASGYEAPLGELFF. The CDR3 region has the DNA TGTGCTAGTGGGTACGAGGCGCCTCTCGGGGAGCTGTTTTTT.

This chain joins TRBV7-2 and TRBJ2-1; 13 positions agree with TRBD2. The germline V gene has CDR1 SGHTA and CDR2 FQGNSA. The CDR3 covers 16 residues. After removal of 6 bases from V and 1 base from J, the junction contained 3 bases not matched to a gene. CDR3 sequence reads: CASSPLAGGSYNEQFF. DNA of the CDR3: TGTGCCAGCAGTCCACTAGCGGGAGGGTCCTACAATGAGCAGTTCTTC.

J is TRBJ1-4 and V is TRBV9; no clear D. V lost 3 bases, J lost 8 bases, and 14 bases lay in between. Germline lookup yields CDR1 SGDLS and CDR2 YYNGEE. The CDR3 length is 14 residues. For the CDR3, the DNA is TGTGCCAGCAGCGAATGGGGTAGCGGCGAAAAACTGTTTTTT. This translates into CASSEWGSGEKLFF.

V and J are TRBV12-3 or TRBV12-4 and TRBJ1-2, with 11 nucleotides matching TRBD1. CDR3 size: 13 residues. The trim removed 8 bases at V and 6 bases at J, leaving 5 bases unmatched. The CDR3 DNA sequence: TGTGCCAGCGGGTGGACAGGGGGCGATGGCTACACCTTC. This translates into CASGWTGGDGYTF.

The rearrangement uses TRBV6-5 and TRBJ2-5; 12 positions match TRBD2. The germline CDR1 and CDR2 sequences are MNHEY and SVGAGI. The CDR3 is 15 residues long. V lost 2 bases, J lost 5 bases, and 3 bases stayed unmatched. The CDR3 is CASSYGTSGRETQYF. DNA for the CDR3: TGTGCCAGCAGTTACGGTACTAGCGGGAGGGAGACCCAGTACTTC.